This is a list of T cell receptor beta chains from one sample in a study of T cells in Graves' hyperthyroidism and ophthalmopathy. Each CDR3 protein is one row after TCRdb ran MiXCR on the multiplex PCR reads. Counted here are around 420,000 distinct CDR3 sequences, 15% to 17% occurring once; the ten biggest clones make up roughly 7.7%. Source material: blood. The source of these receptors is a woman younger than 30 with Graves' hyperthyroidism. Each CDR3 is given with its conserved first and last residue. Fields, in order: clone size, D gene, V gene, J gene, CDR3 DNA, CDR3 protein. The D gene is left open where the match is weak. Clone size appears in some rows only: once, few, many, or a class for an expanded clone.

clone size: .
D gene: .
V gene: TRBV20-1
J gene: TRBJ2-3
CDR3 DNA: TGCAGTGCTAGACTCACAGATACGCAGTATTTT
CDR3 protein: CSARLTDTQYF

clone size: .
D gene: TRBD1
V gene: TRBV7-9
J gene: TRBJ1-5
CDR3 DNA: TGTGCCAGCAGCATGGACAGGGATCCCAATCAGCCCCAGCATTTT
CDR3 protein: CASSMDRDPNQPQHF

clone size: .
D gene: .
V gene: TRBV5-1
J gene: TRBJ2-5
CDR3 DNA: TGCGCCAGCAGCTTGGCCATCCAAGAGACCCAGTACTTC
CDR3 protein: CASSLAIQETQYF

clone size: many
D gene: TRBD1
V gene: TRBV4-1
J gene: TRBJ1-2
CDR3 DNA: TGCGCCAGCAGCCATGGACAGGGGGCGAAGTATGGCTACACCTTC
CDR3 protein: CASSHGQGAKYGYTF

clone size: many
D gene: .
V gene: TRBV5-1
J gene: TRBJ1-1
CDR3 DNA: TGCGCCAGCAGCTTAACGGTAGCAGGGGCGACTGAAGCTTTCTTT
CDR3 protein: CASSLTVAGATEAFF

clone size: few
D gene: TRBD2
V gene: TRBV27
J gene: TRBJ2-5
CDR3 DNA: TGTGCCAGCAGTTTAACCTCGCCGGGACTAGCTTGGGGGACCCAGTACTTC
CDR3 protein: CASSLTSPGLAWGTQYF

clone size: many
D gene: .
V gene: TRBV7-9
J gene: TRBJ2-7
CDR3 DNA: TGTGCCAGCAGCTTAACAGCCTACGAGCAGTACTTC
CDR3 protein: CASSLTAYEQYF

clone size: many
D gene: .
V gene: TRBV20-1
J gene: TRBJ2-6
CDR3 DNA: TGCAGTGCTAGGGCTCCGGGGGCGTCCTCTGGGGCCAACGTCCTGACTTTC
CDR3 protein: CSARAPGASSGANVLTF

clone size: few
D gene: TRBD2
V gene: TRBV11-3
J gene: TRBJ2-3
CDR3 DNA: TGTGCCAGCAGCTCTAAGACTAGCGGGGAGCCCCGTACGCAGTATTTT
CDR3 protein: CASSSKTSGEPRTQYF

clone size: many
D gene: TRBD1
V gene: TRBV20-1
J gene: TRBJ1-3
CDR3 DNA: TGCAGTGCTAGGGGGACAGGGAGAGTGGGCTCTGGAAACACCATATATTTT
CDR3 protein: CSARGTGRVGSGNTIYF